A selection of T cell receptor beta chains follows, all from one sample in a study of blood T cell repertoires in COVID-19. Data came from immunoSEQ multiplex PCR; TCRdb stores just in-frame clones and leaves some out. Of 65,000 to 80,000 clones in the sample, roughly 88% were seen once. The sequenced sample consisted of peripheral blood. These receptors were collected from a man between 65 and 85 years old with active or convalescent COVID-19. Both conserved end residues are part of each CDR3. Fields, in order: clone size, J gene, D gene, CDR3 length, V gene, CDR3 protein, CDR3 DNA. The D gene is left open where the match is weak. Only some rows state a clone size, as once, few, many or a class for expanded clones.

clone_size: few; j_call: TRBJ1-4; d_call: NA; cdr3_length: 14; v_call: TRBV5-4; cdr3_aa: CASSPDSPGEKLFF; cdr3_nt: TGTGCCAGCAGTCCCGACAGTCCCGGAGAAAAACTGTTTTTT
clone_size: NA; j_call: TRBJ2-7; d_call: TRBD1; cdr3_length: 14; v_call: TRBV28; cdr3_aa: CASSLGGQGYEQYF; cdr3_nt: TGTGCCAGCAGTTTAGGGGGACAGGGCTACGAGCAGTACTTC
clone_size: NA; j_call: TRBJ2-7; d_call: TRBD1; cdr3_length: 15; v_call: TRBV5-1; cdr3_aa: CASSIWTGYGYEQYF; cdr3_nt: TGCGCCAGCAGCATCTGGACAGGGTATGGGTACGAGCAGTACTTC
clone_size: NA; j_call: TRBJ2-5; d_call: NA; cdr3_length: 14; v_call: TRBV5-1; cdr3_aa: CASSLRGGQETQYF; cdr3_nt: TGCGCCAGCAGCTTGCGGGGAGGCCAAGAGACCCAGTACTTC
clone_size: NA; j_call: TRBJ2-7; d_call: NA; cdr3_length: 14; v_call: TRBV7-9; cdr3_aa: CASSLGRGWDEQYF; cdr3_nt: TGTGCCAGCAGCTTAGGGAGGGGATGGGACGAGCAGTACTTC
clone_size: NA; j_call: TRBJ1-5; d_call: TRBD1; cdr3_length: 15; v_call: TRBV6-6; cdr3_aa: CASRDRQGSNQPQHF; cdr3_nt: TGTGCCAGCAGAGACCGACAGGGGAGCAATCAGCCCCAGCATTTT
clone_size: NA; j_call: TRBJ1-2; d_call: NA; cdr3_length: 13; v_call: TRBV27; cdr3_aa: CASSFSRRGSYTF; cdr3_nt: TGTGCCAGCAGTTTCAGCCGGCGGGGGAGCTACACCTTC
clone_size: NA; j_call: TRBJ1-3; d_call: NA; cdr3_length: 16; v_call: TRBV30; cdr3_aa: CAWSGQDSTSGNTIYF; cdr3_nt: TGTGCCTGGAGTGGTCAGGACAGTACCTCTGGAAACACCATATATTTT
clone_size: NA; j_call: TRBJ2-7; d_call: TRBD1; cdr3_length: 12; v_call: TRBV5-4; cdr3_aa: CASSGTGEEQYF; cdr3_nt: TGTGCCAGCAGCGGGACAGGGGAAGAGCAGTACTTC
clone_size: NA; j_call: TRBJ2-7; d_call: TRBD2; cdr3_length: 12; v_call: TRBV29-1; cdr3_aa: CSARRGSNEQYF; cdr3_nt: TGCAGCGCCAGACGCGGGAGTAACGAGCAGTACTTC
clone_size: NA; j_call: TRBJ2-1; d_call: TRBD2; cdr3_length: 16; v_call: TRBV24-1; cdr3_aa: CATSEPGVAGGDEQFF; cdr3_nt: TGTGCCACCAGTGAGCCGGGGGTAGCGGGAGGAGATGAGCAGTTCTTC
clone_size: NA; j_call: TRBJ2-7; d_call: TRBD2; cdr3_length: 15; v_call: TRBV28; cdr3_aa: CASTHGGAGSYEQYF; cdr3_nt: TGTGCCAGCACCCACGGGGGGGCGGGCTCCTACGAGCAGTACTTC
clone_size: NA; j_call: TRBJ2-2; d_call: TRBD1; cdr3_length: 16; v_call: TRBV14; cdr3_aa: CASSQIWTGDTGELFF; cdr3_nt: TGTGCCAGCAGCCAGATTTGGACAGGGGACACCGGGGAGCTGTTTTTT
clone_size: NA; j_call: TRBJ2-5; d_call: NA; cdr3_length: 12; v_call: TRBV18; cdr3_aa: CASSGAKETQYF; cdr3_nt: TGTGCCAGCTCGGGGGCTAAAGAGACCCAGTACTTC
clone_size: NA; j_call: TRBJ2-1; d_call: TRBD2; cdr3_length: 14; v_call: TRBV5-8; cdr3_aa: CASSGLAGYNEQFF; cdr3_nt: TGTGCCAGCAGCGGACTAGCGGGGTACAATGAGCAGTTCTTC
clone_size: NA; j_call: TRBJ2-7; d_call: NA; cdr3_length: 13; v_call: TRBV7-2; cdr3_aa: CASRPTGSYEQYF; cdr3_nt: TGTGCCAGCAGACCAACAGGTTCCTACGAGCAGTACTTC
clone_size: NA; j_call: TRBJ2-2; d_call: TRBD1; cdr3_length: 18; v_call: TRBV5-1; cdr3_aa: CASSWADRGPLGTGELFF; cdr3_nt: TGCGCCAGCAGCTGGGCGGACAGGGGCCCGTTGGGCACCGGGGAGCTGTTTTTT
clone_size: NA; j_call: TRBJ2-3; d_call: NA; cdr3_length: 13; v_call: TRBV10-2; cdr3_aa: CASSESSSDTQYF; cdr3_nt: TGCGCCAGCAGTGAGTCGTCGAGTGATACGCAGTATTTT
clone_size: NA; j_call: TRBJ1-6; d_call: NA; cdr3_length: 15; v_call: TRBV7-8; cdr3_aa: CASSLSTRVNSPLHF; cdr3_nt: TGTGCCAGCAGCCTTAGTACCAGGGTCAATTCACCCCTCCACTTT
clone_size: NA; j_call: TRBJ1-6; d_call: NA; cdr3_length: 16; v_call: TRBV5-8; cdr3_aa: CASSEGGVSYNSPLHF; cdr3_nt: TGTGCCAGCAGCGAAGGAGGGGTGTCCTATAATTCACCCCTCCACTTT
clone_size: NA; j_call: TRBJ2-5; d_call: NA; cdr3_length: 13; v_call: TRBV7-8; cdr3_aa: CASSFRDKETQYF; cdr3_nt: TGTGCCAGCAGCTTCAGAGACAAAGAGACCCAGTACTTC
clone_size: NA; j_call: TRBJ2-7; d_call: TRBD2; cdr3_length: 14; v_call: TRBV11-3; cdr3_aa: CASSDSGRIYEQYF; cdr3_nt: TGTGCCAGCAGCGACAGCGGGAGGATCTACGAGCAGTACTTC
clone_size: few; j_call: TRBJ1-6; d_call: NA; cdr3_length: 13; v_call: TRBV3-1/TRBV3-2; cdr3_aa: CASSQELHSPLHF; cdr3_nt: TGTGCCAGCAGCCAAGAACTCCATTCGCCCCTCCACTTT
clone_size: NA; j_call: TRBJ2-5; d_call: TRBD2; cdr3_length: 14; v_call: TRBV6-5; cdr3_aa: CASTQREGLETQYF; cdr3_nt: TGTGCCAGCACCCAACGGGAGGGCCTCGAGACCCAGTACTTC
clone_size: NA; j_call: TRBJ2-2; d_call: TRBD2; cdr3_length: 16; v_call: TRBV3-1/TRBV3-2; cdr3_aa: CASSQEVAGNTGELFF; cdr3_nt: TGTGCCAGCAGCCAAGAGGTAGCGGGGAACACCGGGGAGCTGTTTTTT
clone_size: NA; j_call: TRBJ2-7; d_call: TRBD2; cdr3_length: 18; v_call: TRBV6-2/TRBV6-3; cdr3_aa: CASSYGTTPGGGSYEQYF; cdr3_nt: TGTGCCAGCAGTTACGGGACTACCCCGGGAGGCGGCTCCTACGAGCAGTACTTC
clone_size: NA; j_call: TRBJ1-2; d_call: NA; cdr3_length: 16; v_call: TRBV7-5; cdr3_aa: CVRSLGGRGMNYGYTF; cdr3_nt: TGTGTCAGAAGCTTAGGTGGCAGAGGTATGAACTATGGCTACACCTTC
clone_size: NA; j_call: TRBJ1-2; d_call: NA; cdr3_length: 14; v_call: TRBV5-1; cdr3_aa: CASSLERTAVGYTF; cdr3_nt: TGCGCCAGCAGCTTGGAGAGGACAGCCGTGGGCTACACCTTC
clone_size: NA; j_call: TRBJ1-4; d_call: TRBD1; cdr3_length: 15; v_call: TRBV2; cdr3_aa: CASTFLQGENEKLFF; cdr3_nt: TGTGCCAGCACATTCTTACAGGGGGAAAATGAAAAACTGTTTTTT
clone_size: once; j_call: TRBJ2-2; d_call: NA; cdr3_length: 16; v_call: TRBV5-1; cdr3_aa: CASSLEGPMVTGELFF; cdr3_nt: TGCGCCAGCAGCTTGGAGGGGCCGATGGTAACCGGGGAGCTGTTTTTT
clone_size: NA; j_call: TRBJ1-6; d_call: TRBD1; cdr3_length: 15; v_call: TRBV5-1; cdr3_aa: CASSRTGPYNSPLHF; cdr3_nt: TGCGCCAGCAGCCGGACAGGTCCTTATAATTCACCCCTCCACTTT
clone_size: NA; j_call: TRBJ2-1; d_call: TRBD2; cdr3_length: 13; v_call: TRBV7-9; cdr3_aa: CASREASYNEQFF; cdr3_nt: TGTGCCAGCCGGGAGGCATCCTACAATGAGCAGTTCTTC
clone_size: NA; j_call: TRBJ1-5; d_call: NA; cdr3_length: 14; v_call: TRBV19; cdr3_aa: CASSITGYNQPQHF; cdr3_nt: TGTGCCAGTAGTATAACCGGGTATAATCAGCCCCAGCATTTT
clone_size: few; j_call: TRBJ2-7; d_call: NA; cdr3_length: 16; v_call: TRBV9; cdr3_aa: CASSVAPGLSSYEQYF; cdr3_nt: TGTGCCAGCAGCGTAGCTCCAGGACTGAGCTCCTACGAGCAGTACTTC
clone_size: NA; j_call: TRBJ2-5; d_call: NA; cdr3_length: 14; v_call: TRBV5-1; cdr3_aa: CASSAEGRGQTQYF; cdr3_nt: TGCGCCAGCAGCGCGGAGGGGCGCGGACAGACCCAGTACTTC
clone_size: NA; j_call: TRBJ2-3; d_call: TRBD2; cdr3_length: 16; v_call: TRBV15; cdr3_aa: CATGTSGGVGTDTQYF; cdr3_nt: TGTGCCACCGGGACTAGCGGGGGGGTAGGAACAGATACGCAGTATTTT
clone_size: NA; j_call: TRBJ1-5; d_call: NA; cdr3_length: 14; v_call: TRBV15; cdr3_aa: CATSSRQSNQPQHF; cdr3_nt: TGTGCCACCAGCAGCAGACAGAGCAATCAGCCCCAGCATTTT
clone_size: NA; j_call: TRBJ1-4; d_call: NA; cdr3_length: 12; v_call: TRBV12-3/TRBV12-4; cdr3_aa: CASSANNEKLFF; cdr3_nt: TGTGCCAGCAGTGCTAATAATGAAAAACTGTTTTTT
clone_size: NA; j_call: TRBJ2-3; d_call: TRBD2; cdr3_length: 15; v_call: TRBV4-1; cdr3_aa: CASSRLAGGTDTQYF; cdr3_nt: TGCGCCAGCAGCCGTCTAGCGGGGGGCACAGATACGCAGTATTTT
clone_size: NA; j_call: TRBJ1-2; d_call: TRBD1; cdr3_length: 15; v_call: TRBV6-6; cdr3_aa: CASRLPGGPHYGYTF; cdr3_nt: TGTGCCAGCAGACTCCCAGGGGGTCCACACTATGGCTACACCTTC